The 21 T cell receptor beta chains presented below share a single source sample, sequenced in a study of control samples from healthy donors and cancer patients. Profiling relied on immunoSEQ multiplex PCR, and the TCRdb table lists in-frame clones only, not all of them. The sample records 100,000 to 150,000 clones, about 95% being singletons. Sample: blood. The receptor set was obtained from a man aged 25 to 40 in good health.

The V call is TRBV19, the J call TRBJ1-5; the D gene is possibly TRBD1 (6 bases). CDR3 length equals 14 residues. Germline CDR1 reads LNHDA; CDR2 reads SQIVND (reference sequence). Trimming took off 5 bases at V and 3 bases at J, with 11 bases between the two ends. As DNA, the CDR3 is TGTGCCAGTAGTCTCCGGGACACCAATCAGCCCCAGCATTTT. Amino acids: CASSLRDTNQPQHF.

This chain links TRBV7-9 with TRBJ1-6; D ambiguous. Trimming removed 1 base from V and 19 bases from J, with 17 bases in between. Germline V CDR1 and CDR2: SEHNR, FQNEAQ (reference sequence). The CDR3 is 13 residues long. CDR3 bases: TGTGCCAGCAGCTTAGGGCGGGGATCAATTCTGCACTTT. Protein product: CASSLGRGSILHF.

This clone was observed a single time. V gene TRBV7-2 combines with J gene TRBJ1-2, with D unresolved. V lost 4 bases and J lost 3, with 6 bases in between. The V gene's germline CDR1 is SGHTA and CDR2 FQGNSA. CDR3 size: 12 residues. CDR3 sequence: CASSSRDYGYTF. DNA of the CDR3: TGTGCCAGCAGCTCGCGGGACTATGGCTACACCTTC.

This rearrangement joins TRBV19 to TRBJ2-6, with 7 positions matching TRBD1. There are 13 residues in the CDR3. The junction had 2 bases not matched to a gene; V was cut back by 3 bases and J by 9 bases. In germline, CDR1 is LNHDA, CDR2 SQIVND (reference sequence). The CDR3 region is CASSMTGYNVLTF. CDR3 in DNA: TGTGCCAGTAGTATGACAGGGTACAACGTCCTGACTTTC.

This sequence joins TRBV4-1 and TRBJ1-2; TRBD1 is a possible D gene (6 bases). The CDR3 is made up of 16 amino acids. The germline V and J ends were trimmed by 0 bases and 1 base, with 12 bases remaining between them. Per germline, CDR1 MGHRA and CDR2 YSYEKL. CDR3 DNA: TGCGCCAGCAGCCAAGAGGGGACAACTATTAACTATGGCTACACCTTC. As protein: CASSQEGTTINYGYTF.

This chain uses TRBV19 with TRBJ1-1; a weak D match, TRBD1 (5 bases). Trimming took 6 bases from V and 4 from J, leaving 15 bases between them. Germline lookup yields CDR1 LNHDA and CDR2 SQIVND (reference sequence). The CDR3 runs 14 residues. This CDR3 reads CASSLWGIGTEAFF. CDR3 in DNA: TGTGCCAGTAGCCTCTGGGGGATAGGCACTGAAGCTTTCTTT.

The rearrangement joins TRBV28 to TRBJ1-2; D possibly corresponds to TRBD1 (5 bases). CDR1 and CDR2 (germline): MDHEN, SYDVKM. Trimming pared 7 bases from V and 2 bases from J, leaving 11 bases between. This CDR3 has 13 residues. The CDR3 region has the DNA TGTGCCAGCATTCGGGGGGTAAACTATGGCTACACCTTC. It specifies CASIRGVNYGYTF.

V usage is TRBV27 and J usage is TRBJ2-1; D tentatively fits TRBD1 or TRBD2 (5 bases each). Trimming cost V 3 bases and J 2 bases, with 14 bases left between them. Germline CDR1 and CDR2: MNHEY and SMNVEV (reference sequence). This CDR3 has 16 amino acids. This CDR3 reads CASSLRGSLAYNEQFF. CDR3 bases: TGTGCCAGCAGTTTGAGGGGCAGCCTCGCCTACAATGAGCAGTTCTTC.

The chain joins TRBV5-1 to TRBJ1-2; D unresolved. CDR1 is SGHRS and CDR2 is YFSETQ in the germline V gene. CDR3 size: 13 residues. V gave up 1 base and J gave up 7 bases, with 11 bases separating them. The CDR3 bases are TGCGCCAGCAGCTTGTACGGGGAGTCTGGCTACACCTTC. As protein: CASSLYGESGYTF. The whole variable domain, remainder taken from reference TRBV5-1 and TRBJ1-2, is KAGVTQTPRYLIKTRGQQVTLSCSPISGHRSVSWYQQTPGQGLQFLFEYFSETQRNKGNFPGRFSGRQFSNSRSEMNVSTLELGDSALYLCASSLYGESGYTFGSGTRLTVV.

This chain connects TRBV7-9 to TRBJ2-7; 10 bases map to TRBD1. This CDR3 comprises 14 residues. V trimming: 5 bases; J trimming: 7 bases; junction bases outside the gene matches: 8. Germline lookup yields CDR1 SEHNR and CDR2 FQNEAQ (reference sequence). CDR3 nucleotides: TGTGCCAGCAGCCTCGGGACAGGGGTGGGGGAGCAGTACTTC. Translated, it gives CASSLGTGVGEQYF.

The rearrangement uses TRBV6-1 and TRBJ1-2; 8 positions match TRBD1. Germline assignment: CDR1 MNHNS and CDR2 SASEGT. The V segment lost 3 bases and the J segment 5 bases; nucleotides outside the gene matches: 5. CDR3 length equals 14 residues. The CDR3 sequence is CASSDGQGLYGYTF. The CDR3 DNA reads TGTGCCAGCAGTGACGGACAGGGACTGTATGGCTACACCTTC.

The chain couples TRBV4-1 to TRBJ2-7; a possible D gene is TRBD1 (6 bases). The CDR3 runs 14 residues. Trimming cost V 0 bases and J 0 bases, with 6 bases left between them. Germline CDR1 MGHRA, CDR2 YSYEKL. The CDR3 coding sequence is TGCGCCAGCAGCCAAGACAGGGGCTCCTACGAGCAGTACTTC. Encoded protein: CASSQDRGSYEQYF.

The CDR3 DNA is TGTGCCAGCTCACCACCGCAACAGGGAGAAAAACTGTTTTTT. Translated, it gives CASSPPQQGEKLFF. The chain links TRBV18 to TRBJ1-4; a weak D match, TRBD1 (6 bases). V was clipped by 0 bases and J by 8 bases, with 10 bases between them. The CDR3 runs to 14 residues. Per the germline V gene, CDR1 is KGHSH and CDR2 is LQKENI.

This sequence joins TRBV4-3 and TRBJ1-2; weak D call: TRBD1 (5 bases). Germline CDR1 and CDR2: LGHNA and YSLEER. Trimming cost V 4 bases and J 8 bases, with 17 bases left between them. The CDR3 length is 14 residues. The DNA of the CDR3 is TGCGCCAGCAGCCCCAACAAGGGGATCTTCGGCTACACCTTC. This encodes CASSPNKGIFGYTF.

This sequence joins TRBV2 and TRBJ1-1; weak D call: TRBD1 (5 bases). There are 12 residues in the CDR3. The V end lost 6 bases, the J end lost 10 bases, and 15 bases lay between the germline ends. The germline V gene has CDR1 SNHLY and CDR2 FYNNEI. Here the CDR3 DNA reads TGTGCCAGCAGATTTGGGGGATGGTCAGCTTTCTTT. This translates into CASRFGGWSAFF.

The CDR3 nucleotides are TGTGCCAGCAGCATTAGGCAGCCCCAGCATTTT. Translation: CASSIRQPQHF. V and J are TRBV21-1 and TRBJ1-5. TRBV21-1 counts as a pseudogene. The CDR3 length is 11 residues.

This clone appeared once. The chain uses TRBV6-5 and TRBJ1-3, with D possibly matching TRBD1 (5 bases). The germline CDR1 and CDR2 sequences are MNHEY and SVGAGI. This CDR3 region has 13 residues. The germline V and J ends were trimmed by 7 bases and 7 bases, with 14 bases remaining between them. DNA for the CDR3: TGTGCCAGCATCCCGGGACCAGGCAACACCATATATTTT. As protein: CASIPGPGNTIYF.

The gene calls are TRBV9 and TRBJ1-3; D unresolved. The germline gives CDR1 SGDLS, CDR2 YYNGEE. The CDR3 contains 16 residues. Between the trimmed V and J ends, which lost 0 bases and 7 bases, there was a span of 17 bases. For the CDR3, the DNA is TGTGCCAGCAGCGTAGAGGGAGCGGGTTCGGGGAACACCATATATTTT. Translated: CASSVEGAGSGNTIYF. The full variable domain, completed using reference TRBV9 and TRBJ1-3, is DSGVTQTPKHLITATGQRVTLRCSPRSGDLSVYWYQQSLDQGLQFLIQYYNGEERAKGNILERFSAQQFPDLHSELNLSSLELGDSALYFCASSVEGAGSGNTIYFGEGSWLTVV.

This clone was detected only once. V is TRBV2 and J is TRBJ2-7, with no clear D. V lost 6 bases and J 0 bases, leaving 15 bases between the germline ends. The V gene's germline CDR1 is SNHLY and CDR2 FYNNEI. This CDR3 region has 15 residues. The CDR3 is CASRARTASSYEQYF. The CDR3 nucleotides are TGTGCCAGCAGGGCTCGGACGGCGAGCTCCTACGAGCAGTACTTC.

The chain recombines TRBV24-1 with TRBJ1-3, with 10 bases identical to TRBD1. Losses at the gene ends were 3 bases for V and 3 bases for J; bases not matched to a gene: 4. Germline assignment: CDR1 KGHDR and CDR2 SFDVKD. The CDR3 has 16 residues. CDR3 DNA: TGTGCCACCAGTGATCGTGGGACAGGGGATGGAAACACCATATATTTT. Amino acid sequence: CATSDRGTGDGNTIYF.

The gene calls are TRBV5-6 and TRBJ2-5; possibly TRBD1 for D (5 bases). This CDR3 has 13 amino acids. V gave up 1 base and J gave up 5 bases, with 9 bases separating them. Germline-derived CDR1 and CDR2 are SGHDT and YYEEEE. The CDR3 here is CASSLRGLETQYF. For the CDR3, the DNA is TGTGCCAGCAGCTTGAGGGGTCTGGAGACCCAGTACTTC.